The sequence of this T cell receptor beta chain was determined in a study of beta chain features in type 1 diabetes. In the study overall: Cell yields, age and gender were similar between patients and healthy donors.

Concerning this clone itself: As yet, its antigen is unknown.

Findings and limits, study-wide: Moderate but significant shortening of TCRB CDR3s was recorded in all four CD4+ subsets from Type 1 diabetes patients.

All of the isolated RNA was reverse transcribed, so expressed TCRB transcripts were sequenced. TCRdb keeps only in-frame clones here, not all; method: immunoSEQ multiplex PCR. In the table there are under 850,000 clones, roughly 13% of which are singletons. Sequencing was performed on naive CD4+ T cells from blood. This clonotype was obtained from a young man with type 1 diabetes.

The CDR3 DNA reads as TGTGCCAGCAGCTACCCGGCCCAAGAGACCCAGTACTTC. Translation: CASSYPAQETQYF. The rearrangement uses TRBV5-4 and TRBJ2-5; unclear D gene. Germline-derived CDR1 and CDR2 are SGHNT and YYREEE (reference sequence). This CDR3 has 13 amino acids. Trimming took 3 bases from V and 1 from J, leaving 7 bases between them.